This T cell receptor beta chain was identified during a study of human T cells and chemical hapten exposure (dated by TCRdb to the early 2020s). Some background on the complete study: For sensitization, 2% DPC in acetone was applied to a 2 cm by 2 cm area of upper inner arm skin. Throughout the study period of about 22 weeks, patients also received therapeutic DPC doses to the scalp every week. Patch tests used Finn chambers with 0.01% DPC on the upper back, scored after 6 days by International Contact Dermatitis Research Group standards. The mostly female patient cohort included alopecia areata with under or over 50% scalp involvement, alopecia totalis and alopecia universalis. The libraries were sequenced as a pool, and the TCR yield per sample differed mostly because of small variations in library volumes within the pool. In alopecia patients, the study followed how the peripheral blood TCR repertoire changed in vivo over primary and secondary sensitization to diphenylcyclopropenone (DPC), a hapten. Blood was sampled from patients pre-sensitization (week 0) and at 2, 6 and about 24 weeks after DPC sensitization. Roughly 30 alopecia patients gave blood for TCR sequencing at one to four time points (pre-sensitization, 2, 6 and 24 weeks).

In the case of this clonotype: Its antigen remains unidentified. One base away there is no much larger clone; base qualities are not given.

Findings and caveats that apply to the study as a whole: Expanded TCRs formed significantly more large CDR3 similarity clusters than pre-sensitization or healthy control sets, consistent with antigen-driven responses. Patch test score was positively correlated with the number of PT1 expanded TCRs, with significance at thresholds 8, 16 and 32 but not at 4. After repeated subsampling, changes were observed in the strength of the expansion versus patch-test correlation and in the threshold at which the correlation became significant. Alopecia, a presumed autoimmune disease, was present in all patients, so the immune response of the patients might differ from that of healthy individuals. DPC sensitization did not change the number of TCRs with a frequency above 1 in 1000, and there was no evidence of changes in global repertoire structure.

The library was generated by RACE. The sample was run on a NextSeq 500. Library preparation attached unique molecular identifiers to individual cDNA molecules for quantitative, reproducible TCR counting. Each blood RNA sample was used to sequence both TCR alpha and TCR beta chains. The published analysis was carried out like this. The median number of TCRs per sample was approximately 96,000, ranging from about 20,000 to 750,000. The Decombinator software suite was used to annotate V, J and CDR3 in the TCR reads. Every sample was subsampled to the same number of TCRs (28,000) for the PS versus PT1 abundance plots. Expanded TCRs were defined as absent before sensitization and observed at least eight times at the 2-week time point. Starting from the raw public reads, TCRdb applied fastp trimming at Q25, assembled clones with MiXCR and retained in-frame beta chains. Under each unique CDR3 protein, matching rows form one entry showing the most common genes and DNA. The authors' filters were not applied to this entry. The sample table lists approximately 160,000 distinct CDR3 sequences, about a quarter of them with a count of one. 2.1% of the sample belongs to the ten largest clones.

The CDR3, cysteine through phenylalanine, is 14 amino acids long. The read is trimmed to its CDR3 DNA, 42 bases read in frame from base 1. Per the germline V gene, SGHRS is the CDR1 and YFSETQ is the CDR2. Ends trimmed: V by 6 bases, J by 7 bases; bases unmatched to a gene: 10. Read against the paper, the sample's time point label means: patch test 3, about 24 weeks after DPC sensitization. This specimen's treatment or condition label, per the study, means: therapeutic diphenylcyclopropenone sensitization with weekly scalp DPC. At each patch-test visit, blood was drawn before the patch test was applied. Eligible patients were aged 18 to 70, diagnosed with alopecia, deemed suitable for DPC therapy, and excluded if pregnant. Total RNA was extracted from unfractionated whole blood collected in Tempus Blood RNA tubes.

The rearranged chain carries TRBV5-1 and TRBJ2-1; 7 of the junction bases match TRBD1. Sequencing was performed on whole blood, taken in connection with sensitization to the hapten diphenylcyclopropenone (DPC). The receptor comes from a woman between 18 and 29 years old with alopecia areata. Some clones in this sample may be carry-over from other donors' samples. The nucleotide sequence is TGCGCCAGCACCCTACGACAGGGAGCGAATGAGCAGTTCTTC. This encodes CASTLRQGANEQFF.